This T cell receptor beta chain was found in a study of blood T cell repertoires in COVID-19. In germline, CDR1 is SGHRS, CDR2 YFSETQ. The CDR3 totals 17 residues. V trimming: 0 bases; J trimming: 2 bases; junction bases outside the gene matches: 8. Only in-frame clones appear in the TCRdb table, and some are missing; sequencing was by immunoSEQ multiplex PCR. The data contain 150,000 or so clones, roughly 87% of them seen just once; the ten biggest clones take up 7%. The sequenced sample consisted of PBMCs or T cells enriched from blood (not recorded which). The V call is TRBV5-1, the J call TRBJ2-5, with 9 nucleotides matching TRBD2. This TCR was sampled from a woman aged 45-59 years who had recovered from COVID-19. CDR3 in DNA: TGCGCCAGCAGCTTGGCACCTAGCGGGATGCGGCAAGAGACCCAGTACTTC. It codes for CASSLAPSGMRQETQYF. The whole variable domain, filled in from reference TRBV5-1 and TRBJ2-5, reads KAGVTQTPRYLIKTRGQQVTLSCSPISGHRSVSWYQQTPGQGLQFLFEYFSETQRNKGNFPGRFSGRQFSNSRSEMNVSTLELGDSALYLCASSLAPSGMRQETQYFGPGTRLLVL.